This T cell receptor beta chain emerged from a study of cytomegalovirus exposure and HLA in healthy donors. Study summary: Researchers previously reported finding 90 million to 130 million unique TCR beta sequences from 150 million to 200 million T cells.

PCR employed 60 Vbeta and 13 Jbeta primers. Measured with immunoSEQ multiplex PCR; TCRdb has only the in-frame clones, and not every one. The sample lists under 200,000 clones, over 70% occurring once. General study findings and limits: Among TCR beta chains, those listed as cytomegalovirus-associated numbered about 160. Earlier findings revealed that most TCR beta V segments proved productive either about 90% or about 30% of the time.

V lost 0 bases and J 5 bases, leaving 12 bases between the germline ends. This CDR3 is 15 amino acids long. Germline-derived CDR1 and CDR2 are SGDLS and YYNGEE. Comment on this clone: Its antigen is still unknown.

This chain uses TRBV9 with TRBJ2-1, with D maybe TRBD2 (7 bases). This TCR was sampled from a man aged 35 to 55 in good health and CMV-seropositive. Sequenced sample: PBMCs. CDR3 bases: TGTGCCAGCAGCGTAGGAGGGGGGGCCGACAATGAGCAGTTCTTC. Translating it yields CASSVGGGADNEQFF.